Included here is one T cell receptor (beta chain) sequence, with context. Its antigen is unknown. This entry belongs to a study of cytomegalovirus exposure and HLA in healthy donors. The overall study: Assignment to the Caucasian-associated ancestry cluster applied to around four fifths of the approximately 360 genotyped donors.

V was clipped by 0 bases and J by 4 bases, with 9 bases between them. This CDR3 contains 14 residues. Per germline, CDR1 PRHDT and CDR2 FYEKMQ (reference sequence). Findings and caveats of the study: Some public TCRs appeared in many individuals, while most sequences were rare. Indistinguishable V segments such as TRBV6-2 and TRBV6-3 were excluded. Follow-up analysis later connected one missense variant in DCLRE1C with trimming of TCR beta V- and J-genes.

The PCR used 60 Vbeta and 13 Jbeta primers. The repertoire was sequenced with immunoSEQ multiplex PCR; TCRdb's copy has only in-frame clones and lacks some. Its table records some 60,000 clones. The chain recombines TRBV13 with TRBJ1-2, with D tentatively TRBD1 (6 bases). The sequencing sample was made of PBMCs. This clonotype was sampled from a man aged 25 to 45 in good health and CMV-seropositive. CDR3 in amino acids: CASSLGQDSYGYTF. The DNA of the CDR3 is TGTGCCAGCAGCTTAGGCCAGGACAGCTATGGCTACACCTTC.